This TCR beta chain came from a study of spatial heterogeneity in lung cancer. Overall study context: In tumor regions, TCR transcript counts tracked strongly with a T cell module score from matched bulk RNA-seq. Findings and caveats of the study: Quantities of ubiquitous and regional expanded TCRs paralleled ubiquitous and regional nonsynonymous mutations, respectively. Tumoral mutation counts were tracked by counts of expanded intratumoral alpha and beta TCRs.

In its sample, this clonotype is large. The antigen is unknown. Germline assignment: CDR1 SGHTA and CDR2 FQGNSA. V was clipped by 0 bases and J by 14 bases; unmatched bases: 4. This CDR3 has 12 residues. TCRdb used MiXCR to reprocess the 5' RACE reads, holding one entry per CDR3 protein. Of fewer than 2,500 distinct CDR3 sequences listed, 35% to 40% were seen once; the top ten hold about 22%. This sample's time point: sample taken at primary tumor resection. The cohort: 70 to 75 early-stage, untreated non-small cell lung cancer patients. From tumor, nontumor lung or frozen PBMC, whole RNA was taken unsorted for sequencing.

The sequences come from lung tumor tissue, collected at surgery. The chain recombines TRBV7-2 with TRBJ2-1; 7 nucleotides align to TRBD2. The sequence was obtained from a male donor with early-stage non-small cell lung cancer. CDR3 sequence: CASSLAVAGEFF. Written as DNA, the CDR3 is TGTGCCAGCAGCTTAGCTGTGGCGGGAGAGTTCTTC.